Reported below is one T cell receptor beta chain. This sample was included in a study of blood T cell repertoires in COVID-19. Whole-study context: COVID-19 samples from acute and convalescent phases originated in the United States, Italy and Spain. PBMCs, B-cell-depleted T cells, or T cells were the source of the cDNA or gDNA that made up the material.

In the original workflow: Amplification of reference gene primers was used by the study to estimate nucleated cell counts. Produced via immunoSEQ multiplex PCR; TCRdb's table is partial and in-frame only. That table supplies the V and J calls and clone size; D and trimming were determined from the DNA. The sample lists 90,000 to 120,000 clones; more than 70% were seen once. The receptor's source is a middle-aged man with active or convalescent COVID-19. The specimen sequenced was peripheral blood.

The CDR3 here is CAISTGGIEQYF. Here the CDR3 DNA reads TGTGCCATCAGTACAGGGGGGATCGAGCAGTACTTC. This chain connects TRBV10-3 to TRBJ2-7; 8 bases align to TRBD1. Trimming at V came to 5 bases and at J to 6 bases, leaving 3 bases not matched to a gene. Germline V gene data show CDR1 as ENHRY and CDR2 as SYGVKD. The CDR3 length is 12 residues.